A single sample gave rise to the 2 T cell receptor beta chains below, sequenced in a study of blood T cells in healthy people across ages. A second PCR of about 6 to 11 cycles used a sample-barcoded 5' primer and a J-beta primer mix. Each CDR3 protein gets one entry after TCRdb re-called the 5' RACE reads with MiXCR. The table has approximately 800,000 distinct CDR3 sequences, approximately 53% seen once. Sequencing was performed on blood. Every receptor here comes from a man aged 35 to 55 in good health.

Regarding this clonotype: The junction departs from germline at one end; a sequencing error may be responsible. V usage is TRBV6-1 and J usage is TRBJ1-6; tentative D call: TRBD1 (5 bases). Germline V lookup: CDR1 MNHNS, CDR2 SASEGT. The CDR3 contains 14 residues. This CDR3 reads CASREEGNNSPLHF. As DNA, the CDR3 is TGTGCCAGCAGAGAAGAGGGGAATAATTCACCCCTCCACTTT.

This clonotype was detected only a few times. The CDR3 reads CASSLNGLAGGDTQYF. The CDR3 region has the DNA TGTGCCAGCAGCTTAAATGGCTTAGCGGGAGGGGATACGCAGTATTTT. The V and J genes are TRBV7-2 and TRBJ2-3; 11 nucleotides agree with TRBD2. From germline, CDR1 is SGHTA and CDR2 FQGNSA. V lost 2 bases and J lost 6; bases outside the gene matches: 7. This CDR3 is built from 16 residues.